The 30 T cell receptor beta chains below come from one sample, sequenced in a study of blood T cell repertoires in COVID-19. TCRdb keeps only in-frame clones here, not all; method: immunoSEQ multiplex PCR. The sample lists a few hundred thousand clones, around 85% occurring once. The sample consisted of peripheral blood. The origin of the receptors is a woman in her 70s with COVID-19, enrolled during active disease.

The chain carries TRBV12-3 or TRBV12-4 and TRBJ2-2; the D gene is possibly TRBD2 (5 bases). V lost 3 bases and J 6 bases, leaving 8 bases between the germline ends. CDR3 size: 13 residues. This CDR3 reads CASSFSEAGELFF. As DNA, the CDR3 is TGTGCCAGCAGTTTCTCGGAGGCCGGGGAGCTGTTTTTT.

For the CDR3, the DNA is TGTGCCAGCAGCTTGAACGCAGGGAGGGCCGGGGAGCTGTTTTTT. Translating gives CASSLNAGRAGELFF. The V and J genes are TRBV5-5 and TRBJ2-2; 7 bases are shared with TRBD2. Germline V gene lookup returns CDR1 SGHKS and CDR2 YYEKEE (reference sequence). J was trimmed by 6 bases and V by 1 base; bases with no gene match: 6. The CDR3 loop spans 15 amino acids.

The table lists this clone with a count of one. The chain is built from TRBV4-1 and TRBJ2-7; D is perhaps TRBD2 (6 bases). CDR1 and CDR2 from the germline V gene are MGHRA and YSYEKL. The CDR3 loop spans 12 amino acids. V shed 5 bases and J shed 6 bases, with 11 bases lying between them. This CDR3 is CASSSSGGEQYF. The CDR3 DNA sequence: TGCGCCAGCAGCTCCTCCGGGGGCGAGCAGTACTTC.

The chain links TRBV11-3 to TRBJ2-5, with a weak D call TRBD1 (5 bases). Germline CDR1 SGHNT, CDR2 YENEEA. Trimming left V 5 bases short and J 7 bases short, with 14 bases between. CDR3 length: 13 residues. CDR3 nucleotides: TGTGCCAGCAGCCTCGACAGCTGGGGGACCCAGTACTTC. It yields the protein CASSLDSWGTQYF.

This clone occurred once. The rearrangement uses TRBV27 and TRBJ1-1, with D possibly matching TRBD1 (5 bases). This CDR3 region has 14 residues. Germline V gene data show CDR1 as MNHEY and CDR2 as SMNVEV (reference sequence). V lost 1 base to trimming and J lost 1 base, with 7 bases between them. The CDR3 DNA reads as TGTGCCAGCAGTTTATTCACAGGGAACACTGAAGCTTTCTTT. This sequence encodes CASSLFTGNTEAFF.

The chain links TRBV5-4 to TRBJ2-5, with TRBD1 as a possible D gene (6 bases). V lost 0 bases and J lost 1, with 10 bases in between. This CDR3 is 15 amino acids long. Germline CDR1 reads SGHNT; CDR2 reads YYREEE (reference sequence). The CDR3 DNA reads as TGTGCCAGCAGCTTGGATTTAGGGGGCCAAGAGACCCAGTACTTC. Translation: CASSLDLGGQETQYF.

The V and J genes are TRBV5-6 and TRBJ1-2; tentatively, D is TRBD1 (6 bases). Germline V lookup: CDR1 SGHDT, CDR2 YYEEEE. The CDR3 runs 13 residues. The germline V and J ends were trimmed by 4 bases and 4 bases, with 11 bases remaining between them. The CDR3 loop is CASSETGLYGYTF. The CDR3 DNA sequence: TGTGCCAGCAGCGAGACAGGTCTCTATGGCTACACCTTC.

This chain links TRBV5-4 with TRBJ1-1; D might be TRBD1 (5 bases). The CDR3 has 17 residues. Germline lookup yields CDR1 SGHNT and CDR2 YYREEE (reference sequence). The ends were cut back, 4 bases at V and 0 bases at J, with 19 bases in the middle. The CDR3: CASSRRTGVGMNTEAFF. CDR3 nucleotides: TGTGCCAGCAGCCGAAGGACGGGGGTGGGGATGAACACTGAAGCTTTCTTT.

The chain recombines TRBV24-1 with TRBJ1-5, with D uncertain. V was clipped by 9 bases and J by 5 bases, with 10 bases between them. CDR1 KGHDR and CDR2 SFDVKD come from the germline V gene. CDR3 length equals 12 residues. Written as DNA, the CDR3 is TGTGCCACCGGGAGGGCCGATCAGCCCCAGCATTTT. This codes for CATGRADQPQHF.

The table lists this clone with a few counts. The chain carries TRBV5-1 and TRBJ1-3; TRBD1 agrees at 8 bases. This CDR3 is built from 15 residues. V shed 4 bases, J shed 3 bases, and the junction held 6 bases outside the gene matches. Germline-derived CDR1 and CDR2 are SGHRS and YFSETQ. CDR3 region: CASSVDRAVGNTIYF. The DNA of the CDR3 is TGCGCCAGCAGCGTGGACAGGGCAGTTGGAAACACCATATATTTT.

By its share, this clone is medium-sized. The chain combines TRBV6-4 with TRBJ2-2; 9 bases agree with TRBD1. The length of the CDR3 is 14 residues. CDR1 is MRHNA, CDR2 SNTAGT, per germline. The junction had 2 bases not matched to a gene; V was cut back by 4 bases and J by 5 bases. The CDR3 is CASSGTGETGELFF. As DNA, the CDR3 is TGTGCCAGCAGTGGGACAGGGGAAACCGGGGAGCTGTTTTTT.

The chain has TRBV27 and TRBJ1-1; 7 bases match TRBD1. Germline V gene sequence: CDR1 MNHEY, CDR2 SMNVEV (reference sequence). The trim removed 5 bases at V and 2 bases at J, leaving 5 bases unmatched. The CDR3 covers 14 residues. The CDR3 sequence: CASSIGTANTEAFF. DNA for the CDR3: TGTGCCAGCAGTATAGGGACAGCTAACACTGAAGCTTTCTTT.

J is TRBJ2-6 and V is TRBV19; TRBD1 matches at 8 bases. In germline, CDR1 is LNHDA, CDR2 SQIVND (reference sequence). J gave up 2 bases and V 4 bases, and 7 bases lay outside the gene matches. CDR3 length: 17 residues. The CDR3 sequence: CASSRGADRAGANVLTF. The CDR3 DNA is TGTGCCAGTAGTAGGGGGGCGGACAGGGCTGGGGCCAACGTCCTGACTTTC. The variable domain in full, with the rest retrieved from reference TRBV19 and TRBJ2-6, is DGGITQSPKYLFRKEGQNVTLSCEQNLNHDAMYWYRQDPGQGLRLIYYSQIVNDFQKGDIAEGYSVSREKKESFPLTVTSAQKNPTAFYLCASSRGADRAGANVLTFGAGSRLTVL.

The DNA of the CDR3 is TGCGCCAGCAGCTTGGAATCGCTTGGCGGGGACGAGCAGTACTTC. It codes for CASSLESLGGDEQYF. The rearrangement uses TRBV5-1 and TRBJ2-7, with D perhaps TRBD2 (6 bases). The CDR3 is 15 amino acids. Between the trimmed V and J ends, which lost 0 bases and 5 bases, there was a span of 15 bases. CDR1 SGHRS and CDR2 YFSETQ come from the germline V gene.

The chain links TRBV2 to TRBJ2-2; 12 positions agree with TRBD2. From germline, CDR1 is SNHLY and CDR2 FYNNEI. J was trimmed by 4 bases and V by 7 bases; bases with no gene match: 7. This CDR3 has 16 amino acids. CDR3: CASTKGLAGATGELFF. In DNA, the CDR3 is TGTGCCAGCACCAAGGGACTAGCGGGCGCCACCGGGGAGCTGTTTTTT.

The chain is built from TRBV7-2 and TRBJ1-6, with 11 bases fitting TRBD1. This CDR3 comprises 14 residues. V gave up 5 bases and J gave up 9 bases; unmatched junction bases: 3. The germline V gene encodes CDR1 SGHTA and CDR2 FQGNSA. The CDR3 bases are TGTGCCAGCAGCCCCGGGACAGGGGGTTCACCCCTCCACTTT. This translates into CASSPGTGGSPLHF.

The V call is TRBV5-1, the J call TRBJ1-4; D is possibly TRBD1 (5 bases). V was cut by 0 bases and J by 6 bases, with 9 bases left in between. Per the germline V gene, CDR1 is SGHRS and CDR2 is YFSETQ. The CDR3 runs to 14 residues. The CDR3 sequence: CASSLERRDEKLFF. In nucleotides, the CDR3 is TGCGCCAGCAGCTTGGAACGCAGGGATGAAAAACTGTTTTTT.

This clone was detected once. This sequence joins TRBV9 and TRBJ2-3; 14 positions match TRBD2. The CDR3 length is 19 residues. From germline, CDR1 is SGDLS and CDR2 YYNGEE. The V segment lost 2 bases and the J segment 4 bases; nucleotides outside the gene matches: 12. CDR3 protein: CASSVIPGLAGVNPDTQYF. Here the CDR3 DNA reads TGTGCCAGCAGCGTGATTCCGGGACTAGCGGGAGTCAATCCAGATACGCAGTATTTT.

The genes are TRBV5-4 and TRBJ1-6; a weak D match, TRBD1 (5 bases). Germline CDR1 and CDR2: SGHNT and YYREEE (reference sequence). V gave up 0 bases and J gave up 8 bases, with 15 bases separating them. The CDR3 extends over 16 amino acids. CDR3 loop: CASSLAQEGFYSPLHF. CDR3 coding DNA: TGTGCCAGCAGCTTGGCTCAGGAGGGGTTCTATTCACCCCTCCACTTT.

This clone was seen only a few times. The chain uses TRBV4-3 and TRBJ2-1, with D perhaps TRBD1 (6 bases). Between the trimmed V and J ends, which lost 6 bases and 4 bases, there was a span of 7 bases. This CDR3 is built from 12 residues. The germline V gene has CDR1 LGHNA and CDR2 YSLEER. CDR3 coding DNA: TGCGCCAGCAGAGACAGGTACAATGAGCAGTTCTTC. This sequence encodes CASRDRYNEQFF.

The gene calls are TRBV20-1 and TRBJ1-1; D gene unclear. Germline V gene lookup returns CDR1 DFQATT and CDR2 SNEGSKA (reference sequence). This CDR3 has 11 residues. V was pared by 3 bases and J by 8 bases, with 10 bases between. CDR3 in DNA: TGCAGTGCTAGCCCCCACTCCGAAGCTTTCTTT. Encoded protein: CSASPHSEAFF.

J is TRBJ1-2 and V is TRBV18; no clear D. This CDR3 has 15 amino acids. Trimming left V 0 bases short and J 1 base short, with 9 bases between. Germline V gives CDR1 KGHSH, CDR2 LQKENI. CDR3 coding DNA: TGTGCCAGCTCACCACCGAATGGCGGTAACTATGGCTACACCTTC. Its translation: CASSPPNGGNYGYTF.

The chain employs TRBV12-3 or TRBV12-4 and TRBJ1-2; 7 nucleotides match TRBD1. The CDR3 covers 13 residues. Losses at the gene ends were 7 bases for V and 6 bases for J; bases not matched to a gene: 8. Here the CDR3 reads CASTFLQGNGYTF. The DNA for the CDR3 is TGTGCCAGCACATTTCTACAGGGGAATGGCTACACCTTC.

This chain joins TRBV6-6 and TRBJ1-3; 7 bases line up with TRBD1. CDR1 is MNHNY and CDR2 is SVGAGI in the germline V gene (reference sequence). Trimming cost V 6 bases and J 6 bases; bases outside gene matches: 8. The CDR3 covers 14 residues. Written as DNA, the CDR3 is TGTGCCAGCAGCCGGGACAGCTTGGCAAACACCATATATTTT. Translating it yields CASSRDSLANTIYF.

The chain couples TRBV5-1 to TRBJ2-5, with 7 bases lining up with TRBD1. The CDR3 has 16 residues. From germline, CDR1 is SGHRS and CDR2 YFSETQ. With 0 bases clipped from V and 1 base from J, the junction kept 6 bases outside the gene matches. This CDR3 reads CASSLGTGAGQETQYF. The CDR3 DNA reads TGCGCCAGCAGCTTGGGGACAGGCGCCGGCCAAGAGACCCAGTACTTC.

The chain couples TRBV24-1 to TRBJ1-5, with D perhaps TRBD1 (5 bases). CDR1 is KGHDR, CDR2 SFDVKD, per germline. The V gene lost 2 bases and the J gene lost 5 bases, with 9 bases spanning the gap. This CDR3 is 14 amino acids long. CDR3 sequence reads: CATSDSTAYQPQHF. CDR3 in DNA: TGTGCCACCAGTGATTCGACAGCCTATCAGCCCCAGCATTTT.

The sample holds a few counts of this clone. The V gene is TRBV27, the J gene TRBJ1-1; D gene unclear. CDR3 length: 16 residues. CDR1 and CDR2 from the germline V gene are MNHEY and SMNVEV (reference sequence). Trimming took 5 bases from V and 0 from J, leaving 16 bases between them. The CDR3 spells CASSPRGGLLNTEAFF. In DNA, the CDR3 is TGTGCCAGCAGTCCGCGTGGAGGGCTACTGAACACTGAAGCTTTCTTT.

The rearrangement uses TRBV30 and TRBJ1-1; 7 positions match TRBD1. Germline V lookup: CDR1 GTSNPN, CDR2 SVGIG (reference sequence). The V segment lost 2 bases and the J segment 1 base; nucleotides outside the gene matches: 4. This CDR3 has 14 residues. The CDR3 nucleotides read TGTGCCTGGAGTATAGGACAGGCGAACACTGAAGCTTTCTTT. Its translation is CAWSIGQANTEAFF.

This clone has just a few counts. The chain carries TRBV19 and TRBJ1-2; tentatively, D is TRBD1 (6 bases). Trimming stripped 5 bases from V and 0 bases from J, with 16 bases between. CDR3 length equals 16 residues. Germline loops: CDR1 LNHDA, CDR2 SQIVND (reference sequence). Written as DNA, the CDR3 is TGTGCCAGTAGTCCCTCGGGGGGGCACCCTAACTATGGCTACACCTTC. Translation gives CASSPSGGHPNYGYTF.

The V gene is TRBV25-1, the J gene TRBJ1-6; 8 bases agree with TRBD1. Germline-derived CDR1 and CDR2 are MGHDK and SYGVNS. This CDR3 has 15 amino acids. Trimming took 5 bases from V and 10 from J; bases not matched to a gene: 10. CDR3 loop: CASSLFDRGDSPLHF. In DNA form, the CDR3 reads TGTGCCAGCAGTCTATTCGACAGGGGCGACTCACCCCTCCACTTT.